Included here is one TCR beta chain sequence, with context. This record belongs to a study of blood T cell repertoires in COVID-19. The wider study: T cells, B-cell-depleted T cells, or PBMCs supplied cDNA or gDNA.

The CDR3 is 15 residues long. Germline CDR1 KGHSH, CDR2 LQKENI. The V end lost 0 bases, the J end lost 7 bases, and 13 bases lay between the germline ends. Methods used by the authors: Nucleated cell counts were estimated from reference gene primer amplification. Some clones are missing from TCRdb's copy, which holds only in-frame ones; the method was immunoSEQ multiplex PCR. V and J calls and clone size are given by that table; D and trimming were obtained from the DNA. The data hold around 92,000 clones, with about 74% observed a single time. The receptor was derived from an older man with COVID-19, enrolled during active disease. The rearrangement links TRBV18 to TRBJ2-1; D may be TRBD1 (5 bases). The sequencing sample was made of peripheral blood. CDR3 sequence reads: CASSPPGQGGNEQFF. The CDR3 DNA reads TGTGCCAGCTCACCACCGGGGCAGGGTGGGAATGAGCAGTTCTTC.